The T cell receptor (beta chain) under discussion was sequenced for a study of cytomegalovirus exposure and HLA in healthy donors. Points from the study as a whole: Three CMV-associated chains were confirmed in vitro to be specific for CMV antigens. According to a subsequent analysis, TCR clusters identified in the first cohort showed a tendency to co-occur across the roughly 120 validation repertoires.

Assay used: immunoSEQ multiplex PCR; TCRdb lists only in-frame clones, some missing. The sample records 250,000 to 400,000 clones, 87% being singletons. Germline V gene lookup returns CDR1 ENHRY and CDR2 SYGVKD. J was trimmed by 4 bases and V by 4 bases; bases with no gene match: 4. The CDR3 loop spans 15 amino acids. As concerns this clone: The antigen is unknown.

The source of this sequence is a woman aged 25 to 39 in good health and CMV-seropositive. The J gene is TRBJ1-4, the V gene TRBV10-3; 9 nucleotides agree with TRBD1. The sequenced sample was PBMCs. DNA for the CDR3: TGTGCCATCAGTGGGGGGACAGGGAATAATGAAAAACTGTTTTTT. Its translation: CAISGGTGNNEKLFF.